These T cell receptor beta chains were read from a single sample in a study of CD8+CD57+ T cells in acquired aplastic anemia. Using its own MiXCR run on the reads, TCRdb lists one record per CDR3 protein. Of some 160,000 distinct CDR3 sequences listed, 40% to 55% are singletons. Specimen: sorted CD4+, CD8+, or CD8+CD57+ T cells (not recorded which) from PBMCs. The source of these receptors is a human donor with aplastic anemia. Both conserved end residues are part of each CDR3. D genes are given only for firm matches. Clone size appears in some rows only: once, few, many, or a class for an expanded clone.

size	V	J	D	CDR3	DNA
few	TRBV29-1	TRBJ2-5	-	CSVELGRGTQYF	TGCAGCGTTGAGCTCGGAAGGGGGACCCAGTACTTC
few	TRBV15	TRBJ1-6	-	CATRRDTTNSPLHF	TGTGCCACCAGGAGGGACACCACAAATTCACCCCTCCACTTT
-	TRBV7-2	TRBJ1-1	-	CASSSWGEAFF	TGTGCCAGCAGCTCATGGGGGGAAGCTTTCTTT
few	TRBV29-1	TRBJ1-1	-	CSVDRGTEAFF	TGCAGCGTTGACAGAGGCACTGAAGCTTTCTTT
many	TRBV7-6	TRBJ2-3	TRBD2	CASSLLGRAGGVRADTQYF	TGTGCCAGCAGCTTACTCGGGAGGGCCGGGGGGGTACGCGCAGATACGCAGTATTTT
-	TRBV6-5	TRBJ2-1	TRBD2	CASGYGGTSGIPYEQFF	TGTGCCAGCGGTTACGGGGGGACTAGCGGAATCCCTTATGAGCAGTTCTTC
few	TRBV13	TRBJ2-4	TRBD1	CASSRGQGEGQAKNIQYF	TGTGCCAGCAGCCGGGGACAGGGCGAAGGACAAGCCAAAAACATTCAGTACTTC
-	TRBV29-1	TRBJ1-2	-	CSVEGAQNYGYTF	TGCAGCGTTGAAGGAGCACAGAACTATGGCTACACCTTC
-	TRBV2	TRBJ1-6	-	CASLTTGSASPLHF	TGTGCCAGTTTAACTACAGGGTCGGCTTCACCCCTCCACTTT
many	TRBV19	TRBJ1-5	-	CASSIKALGGGRGNQPQHF	TGTGCCAGTAGTATAAAAGCGTTGGGTGGGGGAAGAGGCAATCAGCCCCAGCATTTT
many	TRBV20-1	TRBJ1-5	TRBD1	CSARTPGQGNQPQHF	TGCAGTGCTAGAACCCCGGGACAGGGCAATCAGCCCCAGCATTTT
-	TRBV29-1	TRBJ2-2	TRBD1	CSVEDRVGTGELFF	TGCAGCGTTGAGGACAGGGTCGGCACCGGGGAGCTGTTTTTT
-	TRBV10-3	TRBJ2-7	-	CAISEYAGSYEQYF	TGTGCCATCAGTGAGTATGCAGGCTCCTACGAGCAGTACTTC
-	TRBV18	TRBJ1-1	TRBD1	CASSRQDRGLTEAFF	TGTGCCAGCTCACGGCAGGACAGGGGTTTAACTGAAGCTTTCTTT
-	TRBV19	TRBJ2-5	-	CASVGWDQETQYF	TGTGCCAGTGTGGGCTGGGACCAAGAGACCCAGTACTTC
many	TRBV5-1	TRBJ2-3	-	CASSVGTLTDTQYF	TGCGCCAGCAGCGTCGGGACCTTGACAGATACGCAGTATTTT
-	TRBV5-1	TRBJ2-6	TRBD1	CASSLAGTGESGANVLTF	TGCGCCAGCAGCTTGGCTGGGACAGGGGAATCTGGGGCCAACGTCCTGACTTTC
-	TRBV9	TRBJ1-1	-	CASSVTGF	TGTGCCAGCAGCGTAACTGGTTTT
-	TRBV25-1	TRBJ2-7	TRBD1	CASTPRGDSYEQYF	TGTGCCAGCACCCCGAGAGGGGACAGCTACGAGCAGTACTTC
-	TRBV7-7	TRBJ2-5	TRBD2	CASSSHSGGWETQYF	TGTGCTAGCAGCTCCCACAGCGGGGGTTGGGAGACCCAGTACTTC
-	TRBV25-1	TRBJ2-7	-	CASSQGPNYEQYF	TGTGCCAGCTCTCAGGGTCCCAACTACGAGCAGTACTTC
-	TRBV10-1	TRBJ1-1	-	CASSVEPGNTEAFF	TGCGCCAGCAGTGTCGAACCAGGGAACACTGAAGCTTTCTTT
-	TRBV25-1	TRBJ1-2	-	CASSVPGTGMSGYTF	TGTGCCAGCAGTGTTCCCGGAACAGGGATGAGTGGCTACACCTTC
many	TRBV24-1	TRBJ2-2	-	CATSDPSPNTGELFF	TGTGCCACCAGTGATCCGAGCCCGAACACCGGGGAGCTGTTTTTT
once	TRBV7-2	TRBJ2-5	-	CASRARMRYGETQYF	TGTGCCAGCAGAGCCCGGATGAGATACGGAGAGACCCAGTACTTC
many	TRBV19	TRBJ1-6	-	CASSIQNNSPLHF	TGTGCCAGTAGTATTCAGAATAATTCACCCCTCCACTTT
many	TRBV7-9	TRBJ2-6	-	CASSLTGANVLTF	TGTGCCAGCAGCTTGACTGGGGCCAACGTCCTGACTTTC
-	TRBV15	TRBJ2-3	TRBD2	CATSREAGGRDTQYF	TGTGCCACCAGCAGAGAAGCGGGGGGGCGGGATACGCAGTATTTT
many	TRBV19	TRBJ2-3	-	CASTPRGTDTQYF	TGTGCCAGTACCCCTAGAGGCACAGATACGCAGTATTTT
-	TRBV12-3/TRBV12-4	TRBJ1-1	-	CASSFRGTEAFF	TGTGCCAGCAGTTTCCGGGGCACTGAAGCTTTCTTT
many	TRBV19	TRBJ1-6	-	CASSLGPTHSPLHF	TGTGCCAGTAGCTTAGGGCCGACTCATTCACCCCTCCACTTT
many	TRBV3-1	TRBJ2-3	-	CASSQTGDTQYF	TGTGCCAGCAGCCAAACAGGAGATACGCAGTATTTT
many	TRBV6-5	TRBJ2-5	-	CASSYSGTKETQYF	TGTGCCAGCAGTTACTCCGGGACCAAAGAGACCCAGTACTTC
many	TRBV5-1	TRBJ2-5	TRBD1	CASSIQGQLFQETQYF	TGCGCCAGCAGCATACAGGGACAGTTATTCCAAGAGACCCAGTACTTC
many	TRBV20-1	TRBJ1-1	TRBD1	CSARRGTGDTEAFF	TGCAGTGCTAGACGCGGGACAGGGGACACTGAAGCTTTCTTT
many	TRBV6-1	TRBJ2-7	-	CASRLGGPLEQYF	TGTGCCAGCAGACTGGGAGGCCCCCTCGAGCAGTACTTC
-	TRBV4-3	TRBJ1-6	TRBD1	CASRWDRVSSSPLHF	TGCGCCAGCAGATGGGACAGGGTATCCTCTTCACCCCTCCACTTT
-	TRBV18	TRBJ2-1	-	CASSPTIYNEQFF	TGTGCCAGCTCACCAACCATATACAATGAGCAGTTCTTC
many	TRBV19	TRBJ1-2	TRBD1	CASSIVGQGSYTF	TGTGCCAGTAGTATAGTTGGACAGGGCAGCTACACCTTC
many	TRBV6-6	TRBJ2-2	-	CASSYFYTGELFF	TGTGCCAGCAGTTACTTCTACACCGGGGAGCTGTTTTTT
few	TRBV5-1	TRBJ2-2	TRBD2	CASSLDPGGVNTGELFF	TGCGCCAGCAGCTTGGATCCTGGGGGGGTTAACACCGGGGAGCTGTTTTTT